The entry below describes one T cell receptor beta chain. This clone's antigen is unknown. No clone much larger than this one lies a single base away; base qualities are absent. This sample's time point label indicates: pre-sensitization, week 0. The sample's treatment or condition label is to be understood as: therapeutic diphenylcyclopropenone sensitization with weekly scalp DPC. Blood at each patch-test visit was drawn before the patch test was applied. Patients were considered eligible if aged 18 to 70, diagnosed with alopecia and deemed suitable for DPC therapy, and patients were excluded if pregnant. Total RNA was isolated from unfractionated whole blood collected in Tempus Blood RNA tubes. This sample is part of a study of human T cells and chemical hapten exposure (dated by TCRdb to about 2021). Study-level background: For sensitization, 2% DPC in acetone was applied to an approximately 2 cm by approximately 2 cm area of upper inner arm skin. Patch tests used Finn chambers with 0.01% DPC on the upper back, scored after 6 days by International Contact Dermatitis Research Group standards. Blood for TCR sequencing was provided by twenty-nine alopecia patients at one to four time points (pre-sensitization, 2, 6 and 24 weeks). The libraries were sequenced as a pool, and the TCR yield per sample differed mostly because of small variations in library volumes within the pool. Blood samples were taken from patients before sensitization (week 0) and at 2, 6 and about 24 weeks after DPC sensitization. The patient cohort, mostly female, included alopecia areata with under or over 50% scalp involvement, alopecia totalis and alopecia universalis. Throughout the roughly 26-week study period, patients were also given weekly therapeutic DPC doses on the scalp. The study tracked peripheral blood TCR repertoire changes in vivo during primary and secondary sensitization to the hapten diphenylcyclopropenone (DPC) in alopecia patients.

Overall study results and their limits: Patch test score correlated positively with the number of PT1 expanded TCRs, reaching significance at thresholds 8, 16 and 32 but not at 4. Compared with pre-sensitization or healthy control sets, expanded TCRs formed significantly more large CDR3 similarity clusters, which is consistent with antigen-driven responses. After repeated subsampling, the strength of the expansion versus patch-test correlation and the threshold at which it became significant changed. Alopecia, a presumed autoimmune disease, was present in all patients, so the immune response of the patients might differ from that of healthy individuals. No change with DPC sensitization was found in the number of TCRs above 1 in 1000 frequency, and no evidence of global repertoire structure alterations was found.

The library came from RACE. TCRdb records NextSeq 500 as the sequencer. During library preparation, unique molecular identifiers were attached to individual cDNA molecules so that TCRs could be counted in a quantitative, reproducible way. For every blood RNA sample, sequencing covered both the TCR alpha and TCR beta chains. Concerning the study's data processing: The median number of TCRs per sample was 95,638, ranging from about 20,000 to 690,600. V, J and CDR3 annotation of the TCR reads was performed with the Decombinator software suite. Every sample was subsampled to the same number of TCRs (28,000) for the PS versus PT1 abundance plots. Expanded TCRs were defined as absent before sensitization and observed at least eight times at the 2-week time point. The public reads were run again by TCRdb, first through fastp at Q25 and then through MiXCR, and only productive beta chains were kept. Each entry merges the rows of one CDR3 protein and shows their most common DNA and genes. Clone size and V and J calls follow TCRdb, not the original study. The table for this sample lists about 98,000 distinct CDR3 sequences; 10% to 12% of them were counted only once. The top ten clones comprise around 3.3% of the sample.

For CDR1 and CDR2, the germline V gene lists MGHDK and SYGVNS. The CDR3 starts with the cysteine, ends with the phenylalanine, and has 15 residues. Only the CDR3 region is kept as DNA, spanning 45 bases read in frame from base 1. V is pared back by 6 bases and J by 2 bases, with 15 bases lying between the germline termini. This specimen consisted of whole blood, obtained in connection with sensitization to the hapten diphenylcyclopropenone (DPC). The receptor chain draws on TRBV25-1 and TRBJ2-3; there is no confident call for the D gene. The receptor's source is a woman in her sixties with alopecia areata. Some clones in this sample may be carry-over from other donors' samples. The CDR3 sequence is CASRARPEFTDTQYF. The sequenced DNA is TGTGCCAGCAGGGCCCGACCCGAATTCACAGATACGCAGTATTTT.